This T cell receptor beta chain is from a study of control samples from healthy donors and cancer patients. CDR1 and CDR2 (germline): GTSNPN, SVGIG (reference sequence). The CDR3 is 16 residues long. V lost 3 bases, J lost 4 bases, and 21 bases lay in between. The protocol was immunoSEQ multiplex PCR, while the TCRdb copy is restricted to in-frame clones and leaves out a portion. The data show 60,000 or so clones, roughly 90% seen once. The sequence was collected from a man aged 50 to 60 in good health. Material for sequencing was blood. The V and J genes are TRBV30 and TRBJ1-1, with a weak D call TRBD1 (5 bases). CDR3: CAWSRWPGPKSTEAFF. CDR3 nucleotides: TGTGCCTGGAGCCGATGGCCGGGACCCAAGAGCACTGAAGCTTTCTTT.